This entry describes one TCR beta chain. Its antigen is not identified. Sequence data for DNA of cultured CD4+ T cells were generated by the Oncomine TCR Beta short-read assay. TCRdb ran MiXCR on the PCR reads and lists one entry per CDR3 protein. The sample includes approximately 4,500 distinct CDR3 sequences, roughly 21% of them seen just once. The data were taken from a study of vaccination and CD4 T cells after COVID-19. In the study overall: Culture controls were given either a CEFX pool, an HIV-1 Nef pool, or no peptide.

V was trimmed by 3 bases and J by 0 bases, leaving 9 bases between them. This CDR3 spans 15 amino acids. The germline gives CDR1 MGHRA, CDR2 YSYEKL. Noted treatment: roughly 10-day PBMC culture with coronavirus spike peptide pools or control peptides (ViraFEST assay). Peptide-pool expansion of antigen-specific T cells preceded TCR sequencing in ViraFEST. The chain uses TRBV4-1 and TRBJ2-4; a possible D gene is TRBD2 (5 bases). The TCR comes from a human donor who had recovered from COVID-19. The sample taken for sequencing was CD4+ T cells from blood, cultured in vitro. The CDR3 region has the DNA TGCGCCAGCAGCCATGGGAGATTAGCCAAAAACATTCAGTACTTC. It encodes CASSHGRLAKNIQYF.